This TCR beta chain was obtained from a study of T cells in Graves' hyperthyroidism and ophthalmopathy. Exclusion followed for patients with uncontrolled infection, other autoimmune disease, pregnancy or lactation. Per germline, CDR1 SGHNT and CDR2 YYREEE (reference sequence). V was clipped by 7 bases and J by 4 bases, with 20 bases between them. The CDR3 consists of 16 residues. It was RNA transcripts that yielded the amplified TCR beta CDR3 regions. A set of HTBI primers served as the primers for a first-round RT-PCR of the TCR CDR3. TCRdb independently ran MiXCR on the multiplex PCR reads; one entry per CDR3 protein. The sample comprises hundreds of thousands of distinct CDR3 sequences, less than 25% of which are singletons, and roughly 30% rests with the top ten. Regarding the study as a whole: Ophthalmopathy and stable hyperthyroidism were told apart by a 13 V-J model. The model forecast ophthalmopathy, anticipating it by a median about 6.5 months before onset.

Turning to this clonotype: The antigen is not known.

The clonotype was recovered from a man aged 25 to 40 with Graves' ophthalmopathy. The chain uses TRBV5-4 and TRBJ2-2; D perhaps matches TRBD2 (7 bases). The sample taken for sequencing was blood. CDR3 nucleotides: TGTGCCAGCTCGATTTTGGAGGGAGGGGGCACCGGGGAGCTGTTTTTT. Protein sequence: CASSILEGGGTGELFF.